This TCR beta chain was documented in a study of blood T cell repertoires in COVID-19. This clone came up once. The V and J ends lost 4 bases and 5 bases, in that order; junction bases with no gene match: 3. The CDR3 covers 14 residues. Germline V lookup: CDR1 MNHEY, CDR2 SVGEGT. Authors' data handling: How many nucleated cells were present was estimated from reference gene primer amplification. The repertoire was sequenced with immunoSEQ multiplex PCR; TCRdb's copy has only in-frame clones and lacks some. Clone size and the V and J calls come from that table; the DNA yielded D and trimming. The sample holds under 300,000 clones, roughly four fifths seen once.

The TCR was taken from a young woman with acute or convalescent COVID-19. The V gene is TRBV6-2 or TRBV6-3, the J gene TRBJ1-5, with 9 bases aligning to TRBD1. The source material was peripheral blood. CDR3 in amino acids: CASSFTGGDQPQHF. CDR3 DNA: TGTGCCAGCAGTTTCACAGGGGGCGATCAGCCCCAGCATTTT.